This T cell receptor (beta chain) came from a study of shared clonotypes between healthy human individuals. This clone was detected only once. The data were produced by immunoSEQ multiplex PCR, yet TCRdb's version contains in-frame clones alone and is incomplete. The sample has more than 2 million clones, under 97% seen once. There are 13 residues in the CDR3. The V end was cut by 4 bases, the J end by 4 bases, with 9 bases between. Germline V lookup: CDR1 SGHAT, CDR2 FQNNGV. The clonotype was recovered from a man aged 18 to 30 in good health. The V gene is TRBV11-2, the J gene TRBJ2-3, with D perhaps matching TRBD2 (5 bases). The sequenced sample consisted of naive CD4+ T cells sorted from blood. Specified subset: CD45RA+ positively selected. DNA for the CDR3: TGTGCCAGCAGCTCCGGACTGTCAGATACGCAGTATTTT. It is translated as CASSSGLSDTQYF.